This is a list of T cell receptor beta chains from one sample in a study of blood T cell repertoires in COVID-19. Method: immunoSEQ multiplex PCR; TCRdb's copy keeps in-frame clones and lacks some. The sample includes roughly 150,000 clones, over 70% of them seen just once. Input material: peripheral blood. The source is an elderly woman with active or convalescent COVID-19. Both conserved end residues are trimmed from each CDR3.

v_call	j_call	cdr3_aa
TRBV27	TRBJ1-1	ASRRTGLNTEAF
TRBV6-2/TRBV6-3	TRBJ1-4	ASSGTGGKLF
TRBV7-2	TRBJ1-2	ASSFAGQGGYGYT
TRBV5-6	TRBJ1-4	ASSLGSQSNEKLF
TRBV6-5	TRBJ1-5	ASSRGQDVNQPQH
TRBV7-9	TRBJ1-4	ASSLQGPRGGNEKLF
TRBV11-3	TRBJ1-2	ASSKIQGTGGYT
TRBV7-2	TRBJ2-2	ASSQTGSYTGELF
TRBV14	TRBJ2-1	ASSQDSGKQF
TRBV3-1/TRBV3-2	TRBJ2-3	ASSQDGLSSGTDTQY
TRBV11-2	TRBJ2-3	ASSLQGSDTQY
TRBV19	TRBJ1-1	ASSTGQENTEAF
TRBV6-5	TRBJ1-1	ASSYGGLHTEAF
TRBV18	TRBJ1-5	ASSPGGDGNQPQH
TRBV10-3	TRBJ1-5	AISRTDSNQPQH